This TCR beta chain was captured by sequencing in a study of blood T cell repertoires in COVID-19. Some clones are missing from TCRdb's copy, which holds only in-frame ones; the method was immunoSEQ multiplex PCR. Of 110,000 to 150,000 clones in the sample, around 86% were seen once. This CDR3 comprises 17 residues. Germline-derived CDR1 and CDR2 are MNHEY and SVGEGT. V lost 6 bases, J lost 3 bases, and 12 bases stayed unmatched. Sequencing was carried out using PBMCs or T cells enriched from blood (not recorded which). The source of this sequence is a man aged 50 or older who had recovered from COVID-19. V and J are TRBV6-2 or TRBV6-3 and TRBJ2-5, with 11 bases aligning to TRBD2. CDR3 region: CASSRAGTSGIKETQYF. The CDR3 coding sequence is TGTGCCAGCAGCCGCGCCGGGACTAGCGGAATTAAAGAGACCCAGTACTTC.